This T cell receptor beta chain appears in the sequencing data of a study of Ad26.COV2.S vaccination and SARS-CoV-2 variants. The germline V gene has CDR1 LNHDA and CDR2 SQIVND (reference sequence). CDR3 size: 11 residues. V was trimmed by 8 bases and J by 1 base, leaving 2 bases between them. TCRdb keeps only in-frame clones here, not all; method: immunoSEQ multiplex PCR. This sample has 380,000 or so clones, with 80% to 90% found just once. Documented treatment: some 19 received Ad26.COV2.S at low or high dose, single or two shots; a few received placebo; per-sample allocation not given. Specimens were obtained on day 63 following the first vaccine or placebo injection. Vaccine was an Ad26 vector expressing Wuhan-strain SARS-CoV-2 spike. As concerns this clone: Its antigen is not known.

The study, taken as a whole, reports: Vaccinated and placebo-treated recipients had similar non-spike TCR breadth.

The chain employs TRBV19 and TRBJ2-2, with unresolved D. The origin of this receptor is a person between 18 and 59 years old who received the Ad26.COV2.S COVID-19 vaccine or a placebo. The sequencing used peripheral blood, collected in a trial of Ad26.COV2.S vaccine versus placebo. CDR3 region: CASRNTGELFF. Written as DNA, the CDR3 is TGTGCCAGTCGGAACACCGGGGAGCTGTTTTTT.